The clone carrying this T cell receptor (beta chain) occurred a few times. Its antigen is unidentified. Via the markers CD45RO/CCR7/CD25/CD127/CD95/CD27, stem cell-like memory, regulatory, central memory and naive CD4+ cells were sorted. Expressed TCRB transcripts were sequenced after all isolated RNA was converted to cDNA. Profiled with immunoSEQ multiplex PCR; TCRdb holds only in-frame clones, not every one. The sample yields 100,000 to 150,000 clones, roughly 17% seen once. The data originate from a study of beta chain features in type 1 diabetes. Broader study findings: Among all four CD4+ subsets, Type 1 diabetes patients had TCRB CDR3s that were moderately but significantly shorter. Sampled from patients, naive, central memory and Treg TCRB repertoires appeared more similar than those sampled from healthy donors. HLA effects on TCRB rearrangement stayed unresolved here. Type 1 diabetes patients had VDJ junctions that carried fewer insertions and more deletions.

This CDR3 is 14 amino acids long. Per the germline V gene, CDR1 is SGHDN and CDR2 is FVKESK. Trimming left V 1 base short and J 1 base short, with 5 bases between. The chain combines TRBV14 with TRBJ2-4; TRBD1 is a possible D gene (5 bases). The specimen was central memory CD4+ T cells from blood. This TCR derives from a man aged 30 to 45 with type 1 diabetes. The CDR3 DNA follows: TGTGCCAGCAGCCAAGCAGGGGCCAAAAACATTCAGTACTTC. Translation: CASSQAGAKNIQYF.